These 4 T cell receptor beta chains share one sample of origin, sequenced in a study of cytomegalovirus exposure and HLA in healthy donors. The data were produced by immunoSEQ multiplex PCR, yet TCRdb's version contains in-frame clones alone and is incomplete. The repertoire has under 150,000 clones, just over 85% of them found once; the top ten carry 7.9%. Sequencing was performed on PBMCs. These TCRs come from a woman between 18 and 29 years old in good health and CMV-seropositive.

The chain joins TRBV5-1 to TRBJ1-5; D unclear. The germline gives CDR1 SGHRS, CDR2 YFSETQ. V lost 0 bases to trimming and J lost 4 bases, with 5 bases between them. The CDR3 sequence is 13 residues long. The CDR3 sequence is CASSLEQNQPQHF. In DNA form, the CDR3 reads TGCGCCAGCAGCTTGGAACAGAATCAGCCCCAGCATTTT.

The V gene is TRBV5-4, the J gene TRBJ2-3; D ambiguous. The germline CDR1 and CDR2 sequences are SGHNT and YYREEE (reference sequence). The CDR3 has 16 amino acids. Between the trimmed V and J ends, which lost 1 base and 0 bases, there was a span of 12 bases. As DNA, the CDR3 is TGTGCCAGCAGCTTGTCTGAAGAAGCTAGCACAGATACGCAGTATTTT. It codes for CASSLSEEASTDTQYF.

The chain is built from TRBV2 and TRBJ1-1; possibly TRBD1 for D (6 bases). This CDR3 comprises 16 residues. V was cut by 6 bases and J by 2 bases, with 19 bases left in between. The germline CDR1 and CDR2 sequences are SNHLY and FYNNEI. This CDR3 reads CASSATRDRINTEAFF. CDR3 nucleotide sequence: TGTGCCAGCAGCGCGACACGCGACAGGATTAACACTGAAGCTTTCTTT.

The J gene is TRBJ1-2, the V gene TRBV18, with 9 nucleotides matching TRBD1. Trimming cost V 0 bases and J 4 bases; bases outside gene matches: 6. CDR1 KGHSH and CDR2 LQKENI come from the germline V gene. The CDR3 runs to 16 residues. The CDR3 here is CASSPPEGQGGYGYTF. The CDR3 DNA follows: TGTGCCAGCTCACCACCGGAGGGACAGGGAGGCTATGGCTACACCTTC.